The subject of this entry is one T cell receptor (beta chain). The V gene lost 1 base and the J gene lost 0 bases, with 10 bases spanning the gap. CDR3 length: 16 amino acids. CDR1 and CDR2 (germline): SGHDT, YYEEEE. The sample originates from a study of CD8 T cells in Susac syndrome. cDNA came from roughly 0.53 to 1 ug RNA primed by random hexamers. Multiplex PCR with immunoSEQ amplified the TCR beta CDR3 across 54 Vbeta and 13 Jbeta. MiXCR was run by TCRdb on the immunoSEQ multiplex PCR reads, yielding one entry per CDR3 protein. The sample lists some 120,000 distinct CDR3 sequences; around 90% were seen once. CD8+ and CD4+ T cells taken from blood had their TCR beta sequenced. Relapsing-remitting disease, either stable or active, was present in the multiple sclerosis controls, who were treatment-naive patients.

The chain has TRBV5-6 and TRBJ2-2; D is undetermined. Material: CD8+ T cells from PBMCs. This clonotype was sampled from a human donor with multiple sclerosis. The CDR3 DNA sequence: TGTGCCAGCAGCTTGAAGTCGACATCGAACACCGGGGAGCTGTTTTTT. Translating gives CASSLKSTSNTGELFF.